The entry that follows covers one TCR beta chain sequence. The data stem from a study of cytomegalovirus exposure and HLA in healthy donors. PCR was performed using 60 Vbeta and 13 Jbeta primers. Assay used: immunoSEQ multiplex PCR; TCRdb lists only in-frame clones, some missing. The data show more than 90,000 clones, with around 74% seen just once and 4.8% held by the top ten. Germline assignment: CDR1 SGDLS and CDR2 YYNGEE. This CDR3 is 15 amino acids long. V was pared by 4 bases and J by 4 bases, with 4 bases of the junction left unmatched. This TCR came from a man aged 25 to 40 in good health and CMV-seropositive. The chain is built from TRBV9 and TRBJ2-5, with 13 nucleotides matching TRBD2. The specimen was PBMCs. The CDR3 reads CASSRGLAGAETQYF. The CDR3 DNA reads as TGTGCCAGCAGCCGAGGACTAGCGGGGGCAGAGACCCAGTACTTC.